This is a list of T cell receptor beta chains from one sample in a study of blood T cell repertoires in COVID-19. TCRdb's copy holds only in-frame clones and misses some; the assay was immunoSEQ multiplex PCR. Of 250,000 to 350,000 clones detected, more than 75% appear once; the ten largest clones hold around 2%. Sequenced sample: PBMCs or T cells enriched from blood (not recorded which). The source is an older woman in a cohort exposed to, infected with or recovered from COVID-19 (not recorded which). Both conserved end residues are part of each CDR3. A row's size may be missing; if present it is once, few, many or a size class.

>TRBV30|TRBJ2-6|-
CAWSLAPSGANVLTF
>TRBV10-2|TRBJ1-1|-
CASSPGQGSTGTEAFF
>TRBV28|TRBJ1-2|-
CATPGTGGPHNYGYTF
>TRBV18|TRBJ2-3|-
CASSSGHGDTQYF
>TRBV10-1|TRBJ2-7|few
CASSRGHSYEQYF
>TRBV19|TRBJ2-3|-
CASRRDSPADTQYF
>TRBV7-7|TRBJ2-1|-
CASSPGGPSYNEQFF
>TRBV7-2|TRBJ1-1|few
CASSFSVNTEAFF
>TRBV10-3|TRBJ1-5|-
CATAQQGGIKSNQPQHF
>TRBV24-1|TRBJ2-1|-
CATSDSSRGQNHNEQFF
>TRBV18|TRBJ2-3|-
CASSPQSTDTQYF
>TRBV28|TRBJ1-1|-
CATVTGGAYRAFF
>TRBV28|TRBJ1-2|-
CASSLAQGRSYGYTF
>TRBV7-3|TRBJ1-1|once
CASSLTAGKAFF
>TRBV4-2|TRBJ2-1|-
CASSLVDRNNEQFF
>TRBV18|TRBJ1-6|-
CASSPTGKDSPLHF
>TRBV15|TRBJ2-7|-
CATSRLPGTSGRRYEQYF
>TRBV28|TRBJ2-3|-
CASSPAGSGRTSDTQYF
>TRBV2|TRBJ1-2|once
CASTEGDSPNYGYTF
>TRBV18|TRBJ2-7|-
CASSPPRAAGGPYEQYF
>TRBV2|TRBJ1-4|-
CASSSGRVEKLFF
>TRBV4-1|TRBJ1-1|-
CASSRGRDREFVTEAFF
>TRBV7-9|TRBJ1-6|once
CASSFLDGGRIRSPLHF
>TRBV24-1|TRBJ2-2|-
CATSDFGFSNTGELFF
>TRBV5-6|TRBJ2-2|-
CASSPGHAGELFF
>TRBV27|TRBJ2-4|-
CASSSGLAKNIQYF
>TRBV4-2|TRBJ1-2|-
CASSQGEGGYGYTF
>TRBV28|TRBJ2-7|-
CASNPSWGQGIYEQYF
>TRBV5-1|TRBJ2-7|-
CASSLGTSGSYEQYF
>TRBV4-3|TRBJ2-3|-
CASSQGLAGGSTDTQYF
>TRBV11-2|TRBJ2-3|-
CASNLRAGGDTDTQYF
>TRBV7-9|TRBJ2-1|-
CASSLSGNNEQFF
>TRBV5-4|TRBJ2-3|-
CASSWTKTGDTQYF
>TRBV5-1|TRBJ2-4|once
CASSPVKGEAENIQYF
>TRBV2|TRBJ2-4|once
CASSAGTALAKNIQYF
>TRBV2|TRBJ1-5|-
CASRGTASNQPQHF
>TRBV27|TRBJ1-5|-
CASSFLGAGPQHF
>TRBV6-6|TRBJ1-5|-
CASSYDREPQHF
>TRBV11-3|TRBJ2-5|-
CASSLGAADQETQYF
>TRBV28|TRBJ2-3|-
CASSSPAGGADTQYF
>TRBV30|TRBJ2-7|-
CAWSTGSYEQYF
>TRBV25-1|TRBJ2-1|-
CASTWTGNSYNEQFF
>TRBV6-5|TRBJ1-2|once
CASAYTNRGGYGYTF
>TRBV5-1|TRBJ1-5|-
CASSLADRYIYSNQPQHF
>TRBV6-5|TRBJ1-2|-
CASSITGTGYGYTF
>TRBV6-1|TRBJ1-3|-
CASSELSGTSSISGNTIYF
>TRBV10-1|TRBJ1-4|-
CASSDGTIGEKLFF
>TRBV7-2|TRBJ2-3|-
CASSFRPQGVADTQYF
>TRBV2|TRBJ1-1|few
CASREGTEAFF
>TRBV5-1|TRBJ1-6|-
CASSFEEQGENSPLHF
>TRBV5-1|TRBJ2-7|-
CASSALVGEQYF
>TRBV4-3|TRBJ2-1|-
CASSQAYTSGNNEQFF
>TRBV6-5|TRBJ2-5|-
CASRVAGVGGTQYF
>TRBV5-1|TRBJ2-7|-
CASSLESVWFNEQYF
>TRBV24-1|TRBJ2-3|-
CATSGPRSTDTQYF